This paragraph reports one TCR beta chain. Its cognate antigen is unknown. This specimen comes from a study of OX40 agonist ivuxolimab in advanced cancers. Turning to the study itself: The patients' treatment was ivuxolimab, an agonistic anti-OX40 (CD134) antibody. Eligibility admitted prior anti-PD-1, anti-PD-L1 or anti-CTLA-4 therapy; around 41% had some.

In germline, CDR1 is SEHNR, CDR2 FQNEAQ (reference sequence). This CDR3 spans 13 amino acids. Trimming pared 8 bases from V and 4 bases from J, leaving 11 bases between. Study-wide results and limits: Blood T cells, both CD4+ and CD8+, expanded clonally by week 6 at 0.1 to 3.0 mg/kg.

The protocol was immunoSEQ multiplex PCR, while the TCRdb copy is restricted to in-frame clones and leaves out a portion. This sample yields more than 6,500 clones, of which over 60% are seen a single time; 58% belongs to the top ten. Source: CD4+ or CD8+ T cells sorted from blood, taken in a trial of the OX40 agonist ivuxolimab. The rearrangement links TRBV7-9 to TRBJ1-4; perhaps TRBD1 as D (5 bases). This clonotype originated in an adult with an advanced solid tumor such as melanoma, head and neck, liver or kidney cancer. DNA for the CDR3: TGTGCCAGCCACGGGGGGATTAATGAAAAACTGTTTTTT. Encoded protein: CASHGGINEKLFF.